This TCR beta chain was recorded in a study of cytomegalovirus exposure and HLA in healthy donors. General study points: According to the study, 160 or so TCR beta chains were cytomegalovirus-associated.

As to this clone: Antigen: not known.

The 120-subject validation cohort, separate from the approximately 640-subject first cohort, included the donors. Assay: immunoSEQ multiplex PCR; the TCRdb copy retains only in-frame clones and omits some. The repertoire holds about 200,000 clones, with approximately 87% as singletons. V was trimmed by 3 bases and J by 10 bases, leaving 19 bases between them. This CDR3 region has 14 residues. The germline gives CDR1 SGDLS, CDR2 YYNGEE. The sequence came from a woman aged 18 to 35 in good health and CMV-seronegative. The V and J genes are TRBV9 and TRBJ1-1, with a possible D match to TRBD1 (6 bases). The material sequenced was PBMCs. DNA for the CDR3: TGTGCCAGCAGCGCGACCAACGGAGGGGGGGGAGCTTTCTTT. This codes for CASSATNGGGGAFF.